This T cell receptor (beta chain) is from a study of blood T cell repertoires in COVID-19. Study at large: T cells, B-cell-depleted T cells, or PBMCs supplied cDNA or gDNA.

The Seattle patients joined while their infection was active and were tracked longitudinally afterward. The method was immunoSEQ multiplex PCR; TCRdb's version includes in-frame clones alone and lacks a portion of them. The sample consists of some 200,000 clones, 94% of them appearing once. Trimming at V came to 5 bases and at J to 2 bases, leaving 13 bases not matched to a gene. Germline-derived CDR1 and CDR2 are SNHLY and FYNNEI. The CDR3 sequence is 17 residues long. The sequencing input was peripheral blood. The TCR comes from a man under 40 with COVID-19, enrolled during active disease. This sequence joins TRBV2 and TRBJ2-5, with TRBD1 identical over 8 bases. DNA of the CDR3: TGTGCCAGCAGTCCGGATATGACAGGGGTGGGTCAAGAGACCCAGTACTTC. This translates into CASSPDMTGVGQETQYF.